This T cell receptor (beta chain) was recorded in a study of T-cell reconstitution after alpha-beta-depleted transplantation in children. Preparation of the TCRbeta library was carried out with unique molecular identifiers. TCRdb independently ran MiXCR on the PCR reads; one entry per CDR3 protein. The data contain around 300,000 distinct CDR3 sequences, about a quarter of them singletons. Per the germline V gene, CDR1 is SGHRS and CDR2 is YFSETQ. The CDR3 runs to 17 residues. Between the trimmed V and J ends, which lost 4 bases and 4 bases, there was a span of 23 bases. The sample consisted of PBMCs, mostly from graft donor cells, taken 180 days after TCRalphabeta/CD19-depleted stem cell transplant. This TCR derives from a male patient younger than 18 who had a stem cell transplant for acute lymphoblastic leukemia, so the T cells may come from the graft donor. The chain joins TRBV5-1 to TRBJ1-2; D possibly corresponds to TRBD1 (6 bases). CDR3 loop: CASSPITPGGGSYGYTF. In DNA, the CDR3 is TGCGCCAGCAGCCCCATTACTCCCGGGGGCGGGAGCTATGGCTACACCTTC.